These T cell receptor beta chains were read from a single sample in a study of blood T cell repertoires in COVID-19. Some clones are missing from TCRdb's copy, which holds only in-frame ones; the method was immunoSEQ multiplex PCR. The sample yields a few hundred thousand clones, 70% to 90% seen once. The material sequenced was peripheral blood. The receptors originated from a young man with COVID-19, enrolled during active disease. The CDR3 runs from the conserved cysteine through the conserved F or W. Each record gives: CDR3 length, V gene, D gene, clone size, J gene, CDR3 protein, CDR3 DNA. D genes are given only for firm matches. Clone size is not always given. Where it is, it says once, few, many or a class for expanded clones.

CDR3 length: 16; V gene: TRBV13; D gene: TRBD2; clone size: NA; J gene: TRBJ2-2; CDR3 protein: CASRRSGTSLSGELFF; CDR3 DNA: TGTGCCAGCAGACGGTCCGGGACTAGCTTGTCCGGGGAGCTGTTTTTT
CDR3 length: 14; V gene: TRBV5-1; D gene: NA; clone size: once; J gene: TRBJ1-5; CDR3 protein: CASSQDSFNQPQHF; CDR3 DNA: TGCGCCAGCAGCCAGGACAGCTTCAATCAGCCCCAGCATTTT
CDR3 length: 16; V gene: TRBV12-2; D gene: NA; clone size: NA; J gene: TRBJ2-7; CDR3 protein: CASRSGIGTGIYEQYF; CDR3 DNA: TGTGCAAGTCGCTCCGGTATCGGGACAGGGATCTACGAGCAGTACTTC
CDR3 length: 14; V gene: TRBV13; D gene: TRBD1; clone size: NA; J gene: TRBJ2-7; CDR3 protein: CASSPSRGNYEQYF; CDR3 DNA: TGTGCCAGCAGCCCAAGCAGGGGGAACTACGAGCAGTACTTC
CDR3 length: 14; V gene: TRBV5-1; D gene: NA; clone size: once; J gene: TRBJ1-1; CDR3 protein: CASSFREGDTEAFF; CDR3 DNA: TGCGCCAGCAGCTTTAGGGAAGGGGACACTGAAGCTTTCTTT
CDR3 length: 14; V gene: TRBV7-9; D gene: NA; clone size: NA; J gene: TRBJ2-7; CDR3 protein: CASSLVQGGYEQYF; CDR3 DNA: TGTGCCAGCAGCTTAGTCCAGGGTGGGTACGAGCAGTACTTC
CDR3 length: 14; V gene: TRBV2; D gene: NA; clone size: once; J gene: TRBJ2-1; CDR3 protein: CASSQRRDYNEQFF; CDR3 DNA: TGTGCCAGCAGTCAGCGGCGGGACTACAATGAGCAGTTCTTC
CDR3 length: 17; V gene: TRBV29-1; D gene: NA; clone size: NA; J gene: TRBJ2-7; CDR3 protein: CSVVLIRDTIGTYEQYF; CDR3 DNA: TGCAGCGTCGTCTTAATCCGGGACACTATAGGGACCTACGAGCAGTACTTC
CDR3 length: 16; V gene: TRBV9; D gene: TRBD2; clone size: once; J gene: TRBJ2-2; CDR3 protein: CASSLQAGSNTGELFF; CDR3 DNA: TGTGCCAGCAGCCTTCAAGCGGGGTCGAACACCGGGGAGCTGTTTTTT
CDR3 length: 14; V gene: TRBV10-1; D gene: NA; clone size: NA; J gene: TRBJ2-1; CDR3 protein: CASSESSGYNEQFF; CDR3 DNA: TGCGCCAGCAGTGAGTCTAGCGGATACAATGAGCAGTTCTTC
CDR3 length: 15; V gene: TRBV2; D gene: TRBD1; clone size: NA; J gene: TRBJ1-6; CDR3 protein: CASRDRGRDDSPLHF; CDR3 DNA: TGTGCCAGTAGGGACAGGGGTCGGGACGATTCACCCCTCCACTTT
CDR3 length: 15; V gene: TRBV2; D gene: TRBD1; clone size: NA; J gene: TRBJ1-4; CDR3 protein: CASRAGTGSNEKLFF; CDR3 DNA: TGTGCCAGCAGAGCCGGGACAGGGTCTAATGAAAAACTGTTTTTT
CDR3 length: 16; V gene: TRBV4-2; D gene: NA; clone size: NA; J gene: TRBJ2-7; CDR3 protein: CASSRQSDRTTYEQYF; CDR3 DNA: TGTGCCAGCAGCCGGCAATCGGACAGAACCACCTACGAGCAGTACTTC
CDR3 length: 12; V gene: TRBV12-3/TRBV12-4; D gene: NA; clone size: NA; J gene: TRBJ1-1; CDR3 protein: CASSPGYTEAFF; CDR3 DNA: TGTGCCAGCAGTCCCGGTTACACTGAAGCTTTCTTT
CDR3 length: 15; V gene: TRBV15; D gene: NA; clone size: few; J gene: TRBJ1-1; CDR3 protein: CATSRDLPGQGEAFF; CDR3 DNA: TGTGCCACCAGCAGAGATCTTCCAGGGCAGGGTGAAGCTTTCTTT
CDR3 length: 14; V gene: TRBV10-2; D gene: TRBD1; clone size: NA; J gene: TRBJ2-2; CDR3 protein: CASSFGQGAGELFF; CDR3 DNA: TGCGCCAGCAGTTTCGGACAGGGGGCCGGGGAGCTGTTTTTT
CDR3 length: 17; V gene: TRBV4-1; D gene: TRBD2; clone size: NA; J gene: TRBJ2-1; CDR3 protein: CASSQVPSGATTDEQFF; CDR3 DNA: TGCGCCAGCAGCCAAGTTCCTAGCGGAGCGACGACGGATGAGCAGTTCTTC
CDR3 length: 14; V gene: TRBV6-1; D gene: NA; clone size: NA; J gene: TRBJ2-7; CDR3 protein: CASSERQGSYEQYF; CDR3 DNA: TGTGCCAGCAGTGAACGCCAGGGGTCCTACGAGCAGTACTTC
CDR3 length: 16; V gene: TRBV19; D gene: NA; clone size: NA; J gene: TRBJ1-3; CDR3 protein: CASSTPAGQLSNTIYF; CDR3 DNA: TGTGCCAGTAGTACCCCAGCGGGGCAGCTTAGCAACACCATATATTTT
CDR3 length: 16; V gene: TRBV4-2; D gene: TRBD1; clone size: NA; J gene: TRBJ2-3; CDR3 protein: CASSHYRGPGTDTQYF; CDR3 DNA: TGTGCCAGCAGCCATTACAGGGGGCCAGGCACAGATACGCAGTATTTT
CDR3 length: 13; V gene: TRBV11-1; D gene: NA; clone size: NA; J gene: TRBJ1-4; CDR3 protein: CASSQRSGEKLFF; CDR3 DNA: TGTGCCAGCAGCCAAAGGAGCGGGGAAAAACTGTTTTTT
CDR3 length: 15; V gene: TRBV27; D gene: NA; clone size: NA; J gene: TRBJ1-2; CDR3 protein: CASSLSGHPGSGYTF; CDR3 DNA: TGTGCCAGCAGTTTGAGCGGACACCCCGGGAGCGGCTACACCTTC
CDR3 length: 15; V gene: TRBV6-5; D gene: TRBD1; clone size: NA; J gene: TRBJ1-2; CDR3 protein: CASSRQGRANYGYTF; CDR3 DNA: TGTGCCAGCAGTCGACAGGGTCGGGCTAACTATGGCTACACCTTC
CDR3 length: 13; V gene: TRBV6-5; D gene: NA; clone size: NA; J gene: TRBJ2-1; CDR3 protein: CASTGDRYNEQFF; CDR3 DNA: TGTGCCAGCACCGGGGATCGCTACAATGAGCAGTTCTTC
CDR3 length: 16; V gene: TRBV6-1; D gene: NA; clone size: NA; J gene: TRBJ2-7; CDR3 protein: CASSESSGVSTYEQYF; CDR3 DNA: TGTGCCAGCAGTGAATCCTCCGGGGTCTCTACCTACGAGCAGTACTTC
CDR3 length: 15; V gene: TRBV5-8; D gene: TRBD1; clone size: NA; J gene: TRBJ1-4; CDR3 protein: CASQHRDSHNEKLFF; CDR3 DNA: TGTGCCAGTCAACACCGGGACAGCCATAATGAAAAACTGTTTTTT
CDR3 length: 15; V gene: TRBV3-1/TRBV3-2; D gene: TRBD1; clone size: NA; J gene: TRBJ1-2; CDR3 protein: CASTYSDRGRGGYTF; CDR3 DNA: TGTGCCAGCACCTACTCTGACAGGGGGCGCGGTGGCTACACCTTC
CDR3 length: 13; V gene: TRBV6-5; D gene: TRBD1; clone size: NA; J gene: TRBJ2-5; CDR3 protein: CASSRQGNGTQYF; CDR3 DNA: TGTGCCAGCAGTCGACAGGGTAACGGGACCCAGTACTTC
CDR3 length: 14; V gene: TRBV6-5; D gene: TRBD1; clone size: NA; J gene: TRBJ2-2; CDR3 protein: CASSPGTDTGELFF; CDR3 DNA: TGTGCCAGCAGCCCCGGGACAGACACCGGGGAGCTGTTTTTT
CDR3 length: 13; V gene: TRBV3-1/TRBV3-2; D gene: NA; clone size: NA; J gene: TRBJ1-5; CDR3 protein: CASSQDRNQPQHF; CDR3 DNA: TGTGCCAGCAGCCAAGACAGGAATCAGCCCCAGCATTTT
CDR3 length: 14; V gene: TRBV3-1/TRBV3-2; D gene: TRBD1; clone size: NA; J gene: TRBJ1-2; CDR3 protein: CASSRGQGAGGYTF; CDR3 DNA: TGTGCCAGCAGCCGAGGACAGGGGGCAGGTGGCTACACCTTC
CDR3 length: 12; V gene: TRBV5-4; D gene: NA; clone size: NA; J gene: TRBJ1-6; CDR3 protein: CASSLDQSPLHF; CDR3 DNA: TGTGCCAGCAGCTTGGATCAATCACCCCTCCACTTT
CDR3 length: 15; V gene: TRBV15; D gene: TRBD1; clone size: NA; J gene: TRBJ2-7; CDR3 protein: CATSREDRRVYEQYF; CDR3 DNA: TGTGCCACCAGCAGAGAGGACAGGCGCGTCTACGAGCAGTACTTC
CDR3 length: 18; V gene: TRBV4-1; D gene: TRBD1; clone size: NA; J gene: TRBJ1-5; CDR3 protein: CASSQDLVTGGWVQPQHF; CDR3 DNA: TGCGCCAGCAGCCAAGATCTTGTGACAGGGGGCTGGGTTCAGCCCCAGCATTTT
CDR3 length: 14; V gene: TRBV3-1/TRBV3-2; D gene: TRBD1; clone size: NA; J gene: TRBJ2-5; CDR3 protein: CASSHGDRGETQYF; CDR3 DNA: TGTGCCAGCAGCCACGGGGACAGGGGAGAGACCCAGTACTTC
CDR3 length: 14; V gene: TRBV7-6; D gene: TRBD1; clone size: NA; J gene: TRBJ2-7; CDR3 protein: CASSLVGQAYEQYF; CDR3 DNA: TGTGCCAGCAGCTTAGTAGGACAGGCATACGAGCAGTACTTC
CDR3 length: 15; V gene: TRBV19; D gene: TRBD1; clone size: once; J gene: TRBJ1-4; CDR3 protein: CATSQGGQGLEKLFF; CDR3 DNA: TGTGCCACATCCCAAGGGGGACAGGGCTTAGAAAAACTGTTTTTT
CDR3 length: 15; V gene: TRBV9; D gene: TRBD2; clone size: once; J gene: TRBJ2-7; CDR3 protein: CASSRRSGRIYEQYF; CDR3 DNA: TGTGCCAGCAGCAGACGCAGCGGGAGAATCTACGAGCAGTACTTC
CDR3 length: 17; V gene: TRBV11-2; D gene: NA; clone size: NA; J gene: TRBJ1-1; CDR3 protein: CASSFRPLARADTEAFF; CDR3 DNA: TGTGCCAGCAGCTTTAGGCCCCTGGCCAGGGCTGACACTGAAGCTTTCTTT
CDR3 length: 14; V gene: TRBV2; D gene: TRBD1; clone size: NA; J gene: TRBJ1-2; CDR3 protein: CASTRQGPNYGYTF; CDR3 DNA: TGTGCCAGCACTAGACAGGGCCCTAACTATGGCTACACCTTC